This T cell receptor (beta chain) was identified during a study of regulatory T cells in long-lasting Graves disease. Findings of the study overall: Clonotypes that were public and shared totalled approximately 3,000 in persistent patients versus over 800 in new patients.

This clonotype was observed many times. Its antigen is unidentified. Time point described: persistent/refractory GD, antithyroid drugs over 5 years with positive TRAb. Extracted PBMC RNA gave rise to the TCR library. The CDR3 runs to 19 residues. V was clipped by 4 bases and J by 4 bases, with 29 bases between them. The germline V gene has CDR1 MNHEY and CDR2 SVGEGT. HTBI primers from iRepertoire and Arm-PCR of CDR3 regions yielded the TCR beta libraries. MiXCR, run by TCRdb on the multiplex PCR reads, gives a single entry per CDR3 protein. The sample has about 460,000 distinct CDR3 sequences, 22% seen once.

The source material was peripheral blood mononuclear cells (PBMCs), sampled when the disease was refractory, from a patient treated with antithyroid drugs. This sequence joins TRBV6-2 or TRBV6-3 and TRBJ2-7; TRBD2 might be the D (5 bases). This receptor was taken from a female donor with Graves disease. The CDR3 reads CASSSSGPSTSAPGYEQYF. The CDR3 nucleotides read TGTGCCAGCAGTTCGTCAGGACCATCTACTTCAGCACCGGGGTACGAGCAGTACTTC.